The 7 T cell receptor beta chains presented below share a single source sample, sequenced in a study of blood T cell repertoires in COVID-19. Method: immunoSEQ multiplex PCR; TCRdb's copy keeps in-frame clones and lacks some. The repertoire holds 100,000 to 150,000 clones, with around three quarters as singletons. Sequenced sample: peripheral blood. The source is a man in his sixties with active or convalescent COVID-19.

The chain carries TRBV3-1 (or the pseudogene TRBV3-2) and TRBJ2-7, with 9 bases matching TRBD2. The CDR3 extends over 15 amino acids. The J segment lost 1 base and the V segment lost 2 bases, leaving 3 bases of the junction unmatched. Germline lookup yields CDR1 LGHDT and CDR2 YNNKEL (reference sequence). Written as DNA, the CDR3 is TGTGCCAGCAGCCAATACGCGGGAGGGTCCTACGAGCAGTACTTC. This sequence encodes CASSQYAGGSYEQYF.

There are a few counts of this clone. The chain links TRBV5-1 to TRBJ2-1; 11 nucleotides line up with TRBD2. CDR3 length: 15 residues. With 2 bases clipped from V and 5 bases from J, the junction kept 3 bases outside the gene matches. Germline lookup yields CDR1 SGHRS and CDR2 YFSETQ. CDR3 nucleotides: TGCGCCAGCAGCTTTAGCGGGAGGGGAGACAATGAGCAGTTCTTC. It specifies CASSFSGRGDNEQFF.

The rearrangement joins TRBV2 to TRBJ1-4; D is ambiguous. This CDR3 has 11 residues. The V gene's germline CDR1 is SNHLY and CDR2 FYNNEI. V lost 3 bases to trimming and J lost 8 bases, with 4 bases between them. CDR3 amino acids: CASSDREKLFF. DNA for the CDR3: TGTGCCAGCAGTGATAGAGAAAAACTGTTTTTT.

This chain joins TRBV5-6 and TRBJ2-4, with 8 bases lining up with TRBD2. Germline V gene data show CDR1 as SGHDT and CDR2 as YYEEEE. The CDR3 is 14 residues long. J was trimmed by 5 bases and V by 4 bases; bases with no gene match: 5. This CDR3 reads CASSPRGVQNIQYF. The CDR3 DNA reads as TGTGCCAGCAGCCCGCGGGGGGTTCAAAACATTCAGTACTTC.

This sequence joins TRBV5-5 and TRBJ1-1, with TRBD1 as a possible D gene (6 bases). Trimming removed 6 bases at V and 1 base at J, with 13 bases between. CDR1 and CDR2 (germline): SGHKS, YYEKEE (reference sequence). The CDR3 contains 14 residues. The CDR3 loop reads CASTPMDRNTEAFF. As DNA, the CDR3 is TGTGCCAGCACCCCGATGGACAGGAACACTGAAGCTTTCTTT. Full variable domain (rest looked up from reference TRBV5-5 and TRBJ1-1): DAGVTQSPTHLIKTRGQQVTLRCSPISGHKSVSWYQQVLGQGPQFIFQYYEKEERGRGNFPDRFSARQFPNYSSELNVNALLLGDSALYLCASTPMDRNTEAFFGQGTRLTVV.

The chain links TRBV10-3 to TRBJ1-3, with D hard to call. V was trimmed by 4 bases and J by 0 bases, leaving 10 bases between them. The length of the CDR3 is 15 residues. Germline CDR1 ENHRY, CDR2 SYGVKD. CDR3 coding DNA: TGTGCCATCAGTGCACAGCGGAGCTCTGGAAACACCATATATTTT. Translating it yields CAISAQRSSGNTIYF.

The genes are TRBV3-1 (or the pseudogene TRBV3-2) and TRBJ2-1; 13 bases are a match to TRBD2. The trim removed 4 bases at V and 9 bases at J, leaving 6 bases unmatched. Per germline, CDR1 LGHDT and CDR2 YNNKEL (reference sequence). The CDR3 runs 15 residues. The CDR3 spells CASSLGTSGAIEQFF. The CDR3 nucleotides are TGTGCCAGCAGCCTTGGGACTAGCGGGGCGATTGAGCAGTTCTTC.